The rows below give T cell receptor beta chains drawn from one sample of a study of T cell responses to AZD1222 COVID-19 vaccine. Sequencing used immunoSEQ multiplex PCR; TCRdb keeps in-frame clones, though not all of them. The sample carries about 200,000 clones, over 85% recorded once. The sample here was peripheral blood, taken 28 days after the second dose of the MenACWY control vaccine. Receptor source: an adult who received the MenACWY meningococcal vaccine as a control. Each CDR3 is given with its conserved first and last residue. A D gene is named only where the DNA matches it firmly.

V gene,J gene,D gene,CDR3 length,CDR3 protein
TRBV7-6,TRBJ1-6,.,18,CASSVEARGFSYNSPLHF
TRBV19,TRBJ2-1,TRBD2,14,CASKETGGNNEQFF
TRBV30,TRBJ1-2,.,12,CAWSLLTGGYTF
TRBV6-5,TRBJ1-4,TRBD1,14,CASSFRQGNEKLFF
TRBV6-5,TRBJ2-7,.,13,CASKREGTYEQYF
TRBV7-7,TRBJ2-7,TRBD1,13,CASSPDRDLEQYF
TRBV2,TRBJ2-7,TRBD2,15,CASSEGLASAYEQYF
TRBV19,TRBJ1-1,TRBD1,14,CASKRDRLNTEAFF
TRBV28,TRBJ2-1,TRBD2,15,CASSQTSGTVDEQFF
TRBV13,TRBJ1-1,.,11,CASSQDLGAFF
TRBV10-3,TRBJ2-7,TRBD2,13,CAISVAGEGEQYF
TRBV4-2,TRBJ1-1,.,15,CASSQETRGGTEAFF
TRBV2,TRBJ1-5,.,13,CASSERGGQPQHF
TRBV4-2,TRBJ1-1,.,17,CASSPLGSRATDTEAFF
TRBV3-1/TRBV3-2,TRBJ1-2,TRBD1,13,CASSLQGNYGYTF
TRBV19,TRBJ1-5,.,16,CASSIVGTGSNQPQHF
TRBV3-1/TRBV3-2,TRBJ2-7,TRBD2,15,CASSQDGLAGYEQYF
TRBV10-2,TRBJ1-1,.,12,CASSVERSVIFF
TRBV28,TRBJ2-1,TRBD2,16,CASSLGAGGRYNEQFF
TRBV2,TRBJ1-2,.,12,CASSDYDYGYTF
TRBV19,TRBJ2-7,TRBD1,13,CASGQGQGYEQYF
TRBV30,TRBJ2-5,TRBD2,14,CAWSSRLAQETQYF
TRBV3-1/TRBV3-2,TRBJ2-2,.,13,CAISAGSNGELFF
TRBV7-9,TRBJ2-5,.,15,CASSSTGTPGETQYF
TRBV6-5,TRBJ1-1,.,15,CASTHSLLPNTEAFF
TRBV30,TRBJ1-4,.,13,CAWSRQVAEKLFF
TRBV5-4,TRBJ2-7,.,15,CASSLAGRVTYEQYF
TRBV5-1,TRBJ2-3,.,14,CASSFQKDTDTQYF
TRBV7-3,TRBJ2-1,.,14,CASSLTGGNNEQFF
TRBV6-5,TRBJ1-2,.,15,CASSPVAQGAYGYTF